The following is a T cell receptor (beta chain) sequence with its context. Germline assignment: CDR1 SGHAT and CDR2 FQNNGV. Trimming removed 5 bases from V and 0 bases from J, with 8 bases in between. The CDR3 is made up of 13 amino acids. In the CD4+ fraction, cells were divided into CD45RA+ naive and CD45RA-negative memory subsets. Sequencing was performed with immunoSEQ multiplex PCR; in TCRdb, only in-frame clones are kept and a portion is missing. In the table there are roughly 2 million clones, 90% to 95% of which are singletons. The data stem from a study of shared clonotypes between healthy human individuals.

The receptor comes from a young man in good health. Sequencing used naive CD4+ T cells sorted from blood. This sample's subset: CD45RA+ positively selected. The J gene is TRBJ2-7, the V gene TRBV11-2; TRBD2 is a possible D gene (6 bases). The CDR3 spells CASSGGNSYEQYF. CDR3 in DNA: TGTGCCAGCAGCGGAGGGAACTCCTACGAGCAGTACTTC.